Shown below are 6 T cell receptor beta chains from a single sample sequenced in a study of blood T cell repertoires in COVID-19. Libraries were prepared by immunoSEQ multiplex PCR; TCRdb keeps only in-frame clonotypes and omits some of them. The table records some 100,000 clones, approximately 86% of them present only once. The sequencing input was peripheral blood. The source of these receptors is a woman aged 60 to 75 with acute or convalescent COVID-19.

This sequence joins TRBV6-5 and TRBJ2-5; 8 bases are a match to TRBD2. Germline V gives CDR1 MNHEY, CDR2 SVGAGI. Trimming took 6 bases from V and 3 from J; bases not matched to a gene: 9. The CDR3 covers 15 residues. CDR3 region: CASSGGAGTKETQYF. The CDR3 DNA sequence: TGTGCCAGCAGCGGGGGGGCAGGGACCAAAGAGACCCAGTACTTC.

The chain joins TRBV7-6 to TRBJ1-1, with 8 nucleotides matching TRBD1. The CDR3 runs 15 residues. The J segment lost 4 bases and the V segment lost 1 base, leaving 5 bases of the junction unmatched. From germline, CDR1 is SGHVS and CDR2 FNYEAQ. CDR3 in DNA: TGTGCCAGCAGCTTAGAGGACAGGGTCGGCACTGAAGCTTTCTTT. This codes for CASSLEDRVGTEAFF.

This clone was seen more than once but under ten times. The chain combines TRBV2 with TRBJ1-1; D gene uncertain. Looked up from germline, CDR1 is SNHLY and CDR2 is FYNNEI. Trimming left V 1 base short and J 1 base short, with 4 bases between. The CDR3 totals 13 residues. The CDR3 region is CASSEVRNTEAFF. CDR3 coding DNA: TGTGCCAGCAGTGAAGTGAGGAACACTGAAGCTTTCTTT.

The chain uses TRBV5-1 and TRBJ2-3; 7 bases are a match to TRBD2. CDR1 is SGHRS and CDR2 is YFSETQ in the germline V gene. Trimming removed 3 bases from V and 1 base from J; junction bases left unmatched: 2. CDR3 length: 14 amino acids. CDR3 nucleotides: TGCGCCAGCAGCTGGCTAGCGGGCACAGATACGCAGTATTTT. As protein: CASSWLAGTDTQYF.

This clone was found once. The chain recombines TRBV7-2 with TRBJ2-3, with TRBD1 matching over 8 bases. CDR3 length: 14 amino acids. J lost 4 bases, V lost 5 bases, and 5 bases had no gene match. Looked up from germline, CDR1 is SGHTA and CDR2 is FQGNSA. The CDR3 region has the DNA TGTGCCAGCAGCCCAGGACAGGGCCCAGATACGCAGTATTTT. It is translated as CASSPGQGPDTQYF.

The chain uses TRBV7-9 and TRBJ2-7; 9 bases fit TRBD2. The V segment lost 4 bases and the J segment 2 bases; nucleotides outside the gene matches: 6. The germline V gene has CDR1 SEHNR and CDR2 FQNEAQ (reference sequence). This CDR3 region has 15 residues. The DNA of the CDR3 is TGTGCCAGCAGCTCCTCAGCGGGAGGCCCCTACGAGCAGTACGTC. Its translation: CASSSSAGGPYEQYV.